These 20 T cell receptor beta chains were sequenced from one sample in a study of blood T cells in healthy people across ages (dated by TCRdb to 2014 to 2015). Library prep was done by 5' RACE. Data came from an Illumina HiSeq 2500. The second PCR ran for roughly 7 to 12 cycles and used a J-beta primer mix along with a sample-barcoded 5' primer. In TCRdb, the public reads were trimmed at Q25 with fastp and aligned with MiXCR, with productive beta chains retained. Every entry covers one CDR3 protein and lists the most common genes and DNA from its rows. This sample comprises hundreds of thousands of distinct CDR3 sequences, around 34% of them detected only once. Over 10% of the sample lies in the top ten. Sequenced material: blood. The receptors stem from a man aged 18 to 30 in good health.

This clonotype was picked up a small number of times. The chain has TRBV5-1 and TRBJ2-7; 8 nucleotides line up with TRBD2. The CDR3 spans 18 residues. J gave up 7 bases and V 5 bases, and 23 bases lay outside the gene matches. CDR1 SGHRS and CDR2 YFSETQ come from the germline V gene. The CDR3: CASSHFGSDGGAYNEQYF. The CDR3 DNA follows: TGCGCCAGCAGTCACTTCGGATCGGACGGGGGGGCCTACAATGAGCAGTACTTC.

This clonotype was observed a few times. A single base separates this from a much larger clone, so it may be a read error. V is TRBV7-2 and J is TRBJ1-1; D might be TRBD1 (6 bases). The V end was cut by 0 bases, the J end by 7 bases, with 12 bases between. Germline CDR1 is SGHTA and CDR2 is FQGNSA. CDR3 size: 14 residues. CDR3 nucleotide sequence: TGTGCCAGCAGCTTAGCCGGGGGGCTGGGTGAAGCTTTCTTT. Protein: CASSLAGGLGEAFF.

This clonotype has only a few counts. The chain recombines TRBV5-1 with TRBJ2-1, with 9 bases identical to TRBD2. Trimming cost V 1 base and J 8 bases; bases outside gene matches: 7. Germline CDR1 reads SGHRS; CDR2 reads YFSETQ. The CDR3 has 15 residues. The chain's CDR3 is CASSLLLRGGYEQFF. The CDR3 bases are TGCGCCAGCAGCTTGCTTCTGCGGGGGGGCTATGAGCAGTTCTTC.

V is TRBV7-2 and J is TRBJ2-1; 8 bases agree with TRBD2. J lost 4 bases, V lost 2 bases, and 7 bases had no gene match. The CDR3 sequence is 16 residues long. Germline V lookup: CDR1 SGHTA, CDR2 FQGNSA. CDR3 DNA: TGTGCCAGCAGCTTATTCCGCGGGGGGATATACAATGAGCAGTTCTTC. It specifies CASSLFRGGIYNEQFF.

This clonotype has at least ten counts. The chain is built from TRBV7-8 and TRBJ2-1, with D possibly being TRBD1 (6 bases). Trimming shortened V by 5 bases and J by 3 bases, and 14 bases separated the two germline ends. This CDR3 comprises 15 residues. Germline loops: CDR1 SGHVS, CDR2 FQNEAQ. The CDR3 is CASSPAGTRYNEQFF. The CDR3 DNA reads TGTGCCAGCAGCCCCGCCGGGACACGCTACAATGAGCAGTTCTTC.

The chain combines TRBV4-3 with TRBJ2-7; the match to TRBD2 covers 7 bases. The germline V gene encodes CDR1 LGHNA and CDR2 YSLEER. The CDR3 has 14 amino acids. The junction had 4 bases not matched to a gene; V was cut back by 1 base and J by 4 bases. The CDR3 sequence: CASSQGGGMYEQYF. The CDR3 nucleotides are TGCGCCAGCAGCCAAGGCGGGGGTATGTACGAGCAGTACTTC.

The J gene is TRBJ2-7, the V gene TRBV7-9; 9 nucleotides align to TRBD1. Germline V gene sequence: CDR1 SEHNR, CDR2 FQNEAQ (reference sequence). The CDR3 length is 14 residues. V shed 5 bases, J shed 4 bases, and the junction held 6 bases outside the gene matches. In nucleotides, the CDR3 is TGTGCCAGCAGCCCCCGGGACAGGGATTACGAGCAGTACTTC. It specifies CASSPRDRDYEQYF.

V usage is TRBV5-1 and J usage is TRBJ2-7; weak D call: TRBD1 (5 bases). The CDR3 consists of 15 residues. CDR1 is SGHRS and CDR2 is YFSETQ in the germline V gene. V was cut by 4 bases and J by 4 bases, with 18 bases left in between. The CDR3 region is CASSPSGGTGYEQYF. CDR3 coding DNA: TGCGCCAGCAGCCCCTCTGGCGGCACAGGATACGAGCAGTACTTC.

This clonotype was recorded many times. Written as DNA, the CDR3 is TGTGCCAGCAGCCCATATCTGACAGGGGGCAATGGCTACACCTTC. Residues: CASSPYLTGGNGYTF. The chain recombines TRBV7-2 with TRBJ1-2; the match to TRBD1 covers 10 bases. With 5 bases clipped from V and 6 bases from J, the junction kept 9 bases outside the gene matches. The CDR3 spans 15 residues. CDR1 is SGHTA and CDR2 is FQGNSA in the germline V gene. The full variable domain, with the rest looked up from reference TRBV7-2 and TRBJ1-2, is GAGVSQSPSNKVTEKGKDVELRCDPISGHTALYWYRQSLGQGLEFLIYFQGNSAPDKSGLPSDRFSAERTGGSVSTLTIQRTQQEDSAVYLCASSPYLTGGNGYTFGSGTRLTVV.

This clonotype was recorded a few times. The chain employs TRBV7-2 and TRBJ2-5, with 8 bases fitting TRBD2. The CDR3 totals 15 residues. The germline gives CDR1 SGHTA, CDR2 FQGNSA. V trimming: 4 bases; J trimming: 5 bases; junction bases outside the gene matches: 9. For the CDR3, the DNA is TGTGCCAGCAGCTCGTCGGGGGGGCGGCGTGAGACCCAGTACTTC. Its protein is CASSSSGGRRETQYF.

The chain has TRBV7-3 and TRBJ2-5; TRBD2 matches at 14 bases. The J call may not be correct, given that the DNA end is closer to TRBJ2-7. Per the germline V gene, CDR1 is SGHTA and CDR2 is FQGTGA. This CDR3 comprises 19 residues. CDR3: CASSHLGTSGSLGSYEQYF. The CDR3 DNA is TGTGCCAGCAGCCATCTAGGGACTAGCGGGAGTTTGGGCTCCTACGAGCAGTACTTC.

This clonotype showed up just a few times. The chain employs TRBV5-1 and TRBJ2-3; TRBD2 matches 11 bases. The CDR3 spans 16 residues. Per germline, CDR1 SGHRS and CDR2 YFSETQ. With 3 bases clipped from V and 0 bases from J, the junction kept 3 bases outside the gene matches. CDR3 coding DNA: TGCGCCAGCAGCTCTAGCGGGGGGATAAGCACAGATACGCAGTATTTT. Its translation is CASSSSGGISTDTQYF.

This clonotype was seen ten or more times. The chain links TRBV20-1 to TRBJ1-2; no clear D gene. The V end lost 1 base, the J end lost 6 bases, and 6 bases lay between the germline ends. The germline V gene has CDR1 DFQATT and CDR2 SNEGSKA (reference sequence). This CDR3 comprises 11 residues. In DNA, the CDR3 is TGCAGTGCTAGAGTTAGGGATGGCTACACCTTC. Amino acids: CSARVRDGYTF.

This chain uses TRBV20-1 with TRBJ1-2, with D possibly being TRBD1 (6 bases). The germline CDR1 and CDR2 sequences are DFQATT and SNEGSKA (reference sequence). The CDR3 consists of 13 residues. Trimming stripped 3 bases from V and 4 bases from J, with 12 bases between. This chain's CDR3 is CSARSQGGYGYTF. In DNA, the CDR3 is TGCAGTGCTAGGTCACAGGGAGGCTATGGCTACACCTTC.

The chain is built from TRBV20-1 and TRBJ2-1; D gene unclear. The J call may be wrong; the DNA end is better matched by TRBJ2-7. Germline CDR1 DFQATT, CDR2 SNEGSKA (reference sequence). The CDR3 runs to 15 residues. Here the CDR3 DNA reads TGCAGTGCTCCTTCTAGTACCAGCTCCTACAATGAGCAGTACTTC. It translates to CSAPSSTSSYNEQYF.

About this clonotype: The junction shows a germline mismatch at one end, possibly a read error. V and J are TRBV6-5 and TRBJ2-3; unclear D gene. The germline V gene encodes CDR1 MNHEY and CDR2 SVGAGI. The CDR3 runs 13 residues. Written as DNA, the CDR3 is TGTGCCAGCAGTGACTCGAGGTTAGATACGCAGTATTTT. It codes for CASSDSRLDTQYF.

In regard to this clonotype: With a much larger clone just one base away, this may be a read error. The chain uses TRBV4-2 and TRBJ2-7; D is possibly TRBD1 (5 bases). Germline-derived CDR1 and CDR2 are LGHNA and YNFKEQ. This CDR3 comprises 13 residues. V was cut by 4 bases and J by 7 bases, with 14 bases left in between. The CDR3 region is CASSPFPDNEQYF. CDR3 coding DNA: TGTGCCAGCAGCCCCTTTCCGGACAATGAGCAGTACTTC.

The rearrangement joins TRBV18 to TRBJ1-5, with TRBD1 as a possible D gene (5 bases). V lost 2 bases, J lost 1 base, and 12 bases lay in between. The CDR3 covers 16 residues. Germline V lookup: CDR1 KGHSH, CDR2 LQKENI. In nucleotides, the CDR3 is TGTGCCAGCTCACCAAGGGGTCGAGGAAGCAATCAGCCCCAGCATTTT. This sequence encodes CASSPRGRGSNQPQHF.

In DNA form, the CDR3 reads TGTGCCACCAGCAGAGGCCACCCAACAGATACGCAGTATTTT. It encodes CATSRGHPTDTQYF. The chain carries TRBV15 and TRBJ2-3; D is unresolved. Trimming removed 1 base at V and 3 bases at J, with 8 bases between. The CDR3 loop spans 14 amino acids. Per the germline V gene, CDR1 is LNHNV and CDR2 is YYDKDF (reference sequence). Variable domain in full (rest from reference TRBV15 and TRBJ2-3): DAMVIQNPRYQVTQFGKPVTLSCSQTLNHNVMYWYQQKSSQAPKLLFHYYDKDFNNEADTPDNFQSRRPNTSFCFLDIRSPGLGDTAMYLCATSRGHPTDTQYFGPGTRLTVL.

The chain carries TRBV20-1 and TRBJ2-3; 9 positions agree with TRBD1. This CDR3 contains 15 residues. Germline V gene sequence: CDR1 DFQATT, CDR2 SNEGSKA (reference sequence). V lost 2 bases to trimming and J lost 4 bases; unmatched junction nucleotides: 7. In DNA, the CDR3 is TGCAGTGCTAGATCTGACAGGGGGGTGGCAGATACGCAGTATTTT. Amino acids: CSARSDRGVADTQYF.